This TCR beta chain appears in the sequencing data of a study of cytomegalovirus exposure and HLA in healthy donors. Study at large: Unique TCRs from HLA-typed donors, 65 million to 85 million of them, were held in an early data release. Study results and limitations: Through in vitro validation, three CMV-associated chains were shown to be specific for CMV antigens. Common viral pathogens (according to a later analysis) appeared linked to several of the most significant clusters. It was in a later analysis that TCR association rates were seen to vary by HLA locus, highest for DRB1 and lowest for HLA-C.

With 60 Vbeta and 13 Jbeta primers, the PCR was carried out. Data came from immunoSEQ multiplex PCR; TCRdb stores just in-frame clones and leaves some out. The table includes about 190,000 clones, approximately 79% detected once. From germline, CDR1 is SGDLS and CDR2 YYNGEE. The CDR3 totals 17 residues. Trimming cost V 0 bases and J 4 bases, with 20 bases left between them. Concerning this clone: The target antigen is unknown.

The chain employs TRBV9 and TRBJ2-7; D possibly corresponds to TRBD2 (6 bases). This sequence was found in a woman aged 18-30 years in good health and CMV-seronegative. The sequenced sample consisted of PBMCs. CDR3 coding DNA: TGTGCCAGCAGCGTAGGGGGTAGCGGTCTTACCCTTTACGAGCAGTACTTC. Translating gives CASSVGGSGLTLYEQYF.